This TCR beta chain was sequenced during a study of shared clonotypes between healthy human individuals. The wider study: Donors were a couple of women and a few men aged 18 to 49. Study findings and constraints: Naive subsets generally had larger estimated richness than memory subsets.

Naivety among CD8 cells was defined by CD45RO negativity and positive CCR7 selection, thereby excluding terminally differentiated effector memory CD45RA+ cells. Profiled with immunoSEQ multiplex PCR; TCRdb holds only in-frame clones, not every one. The sample lists millions of clones; 93% were seen once. The CDR3 spans 13 residues. Germline values: CDR1 MNHEY, CDR2 SMNVEV (reference sequence). V was cut by 3 bases and J by 7 bases, with 12 bases left in between. Notes on this clone: Antigen unknown.

Sequenced: naive CD8+ T cells from PBMCs. V gene TRBV27 combines with J gene TRBJ1-2; D is ambiguous. This receptor was taken from a man in his late teens or twenties in good health. Some clones in this sample may be carry-over from other donors' samples. The CDR3 nucleotides read TGTGCCAGCAGTTTGGGCAGGCTCGGTGGCTACACCTTC. Translation gives CASSLGRLGGYTF.